This T cell receptor beta chain originates from a study of early T cells in non-severe SARS-CoV-2 infection. Study in general: Bulk RNA from unsorted whole blood was sequenced; chains were unpaired.

Study conclusions and caveats: Matching results from VDJdb favored anti-spike CD8 responses, leaving private and CD4 specificities undetected.

About this clonotype: What it recognizes is unknown.

V lost 8 bases to trimming and J lost 3 bases; unmatched junction nucleotides: 7. The germline CDR1 and CDR2 sequences are DFQATT and SNEGSKA (reference sequence). The CDR3 has 12 residues. Separate cDNA molecules each had unique molecular identifiers attached to them. TCRdb itself ran the 5' RACE reads through MiXCR, one entry per CDR3 protein. The sample carries about 66,000 distinct CDR3 sequences, approximately 13% recorded once. Sequenced: whole blood. The origin of this receptor is an adult who was a healthcare worker with PCR-confirmed SARS-CoV-2 infection or an uninfected control (not recorded which). This chain joins TRBV20-1 and TRBJ2-7; 7 positions agree with TRBD1. As DNA, the CDR3 is TGCAGTTCTCCGGGACAGTTCTACGAGCAGTACTTC. The encoded protein is CSSPGQFYEQYF.